These T cell receptor beta chains were read from a single sample in a study of blood T cell repertoires in COVID-19. The method was immunoSEQ multiplex PCR; TCRdb's version includes in-frame clones alone and lacks a portion of them. The data show approximately 210,000 clones, around 85% seen once. The material sequenced was peripheral blood. These receptors were taken from a human donor in a cohort sampled during active COVID-19. CDR3s include the opening cysteine and the closing phenylalanine or tryptophan. D genes are given only for firm matches. A clone size is listed for some rows: how often the clone was seen (once, few, many), or a class if it is expanded.

len: 14; abundance: NA; v_gene: TRBV28; j_gene: TRBJ1-3; d_gene: NA; CDR3nt: TGTGCCAGCTCCAGCCCCGGGTCTGGAAACACCATATATTTT; CDR3aa: CASSSPGSGNTIYF
len: 18; abundance: few; v_gene: TRBV28; j_gene: TRBJ2-5; d_gene: TRBD2; CDR3nt: TGTGCCAGCAGTTTTGTGCGGGGGGCGGGGGCGCAACAAGAGACCCAGTACTTC; CDR3aa: CASSFVRGAGAQQETQYF
len: 14; abundance: NA; v_gene: TRBV23-1; j_gene: TRBJ2-5; d_gene: TRBD1; CDR3nt: TGCGCCAGCAGTGGGCCGGGACAGCAAGAGACCCAGTACTTC; CDR3aa: CASSGPGQQETQYF
len: 13; abundance: NA; v_gene: TRBV11-1; j_gene: TRBJ2-5; d_gene: TRBD2; CDR3nt: TGTGCCAGCACCTCACTAGCGGGAGAGACCCAGTACTTC; CDR3aa: CASTSLAGETQYF
len: 15; abundance: few; v_gene: TRBV2; j_gene: TRBJ2-7; d_gene: TRBD1; CDR3nt: TGTGCCAGCAGTGTAGGGACAGGGGGCTCCTACGAGCAGTACTTC; CDR3aa: CASSVGTGGSYEQYF
len: 14; abundance: NA; v_gene: TRBV6-5; j_gene: TRBJ1-5; d_gene: NA; CDR3nt: TGTGCCAGCAGTTACGATGGCAGGCCAGGGCCCCAGCATTTT; CDR3aa: CASSYDGRPGPQHF
len: 17; abundance: NA; v_gene: TRBV19; j_gene: TRBJ1-1; d_gene: TRBD1; CDR3nt: TGTGCCAGTAGTTCCCGCCGGGACAGGGGGCGGGACACTGAAGCTTTCTTT; CDR3aa: CASSSRRDRGRDTEAFF
len: 16; abundance: few; v_gene: TRBV5-1; j_gene: TRBJ1-4; d_gene: NA; CDR3nt: TGCGCCAGCAGCTTAGACCCCAGGGCAACTAATGAAAAACTGTTTTTT; CDR3aa: CASSLDPRATNEKLFF
len: 17; abundance: NA; v_gene: TRBV19; j_gene: TRBJ1-5; d_gene: TRBD1; CDR3nt: TGTGCCAGTAGTATAGATCGAGGGGGCGGCGGCAATCAGCCCCAGCATTTT; CDR3aa: CASSIDRGGGGNQPQHF
len: 12; abundance: NA; v_gene: TRBV15; j_gene: TRBJ1-5; d_gene: NA; CDR3nt: TGTGCCACCAGGAGTAGCAATCAGCCCCAGCATTTT; CDR3aa: CATRSSNQPQHF
len: 14; abundance: once; v_gene: TRBV6-6; j_gene: TRBJ1-6; d_gene: NA; CDR3nt: TGTGCCAGCAGTTATGGCAGTGATAATTCACCCCTCCACTTT; CDR3aa: CASSYGSDNSPLHF
len: 14; abundance: once; v_gene: TRBV6-2/TRBV6-3; j_gene: TRBJ2-1; d_gene: NA; CDR3nt: TGTGCCAGCAGTTCCTCCCCCACCTACAATGAGCAGTTCTTC; CDR3aa: CASSSSPTYNEQFF
len: 17; abundance: NA; v_gene: TRBV5-8; j_gene: TRBJ1-1; d_gene: TRBD1; CDR3nt: TGTGCCAGCAGTCTGACAGGGGCCCCTGGGTTGAACACTGAAGCTTTCTTT; CDR3aa: CASSLTGAPGLNTEAFF
len: 13; abundance: NA; v_gene: TRBV7-2; j_gene: TRBJ1-5; d_gene: NA; CDR3nt: TGTGCCAGCAGCTTATCAGGGAATCAGCCCCAGCATTTT; CDR3aa: CASSLSGNQPQHF
len: 12; abundance: few; v_gene: TRBV19; j_gene: TRBJ1-2; d_gene: NA; CDR3nt: TGTGCCAGTACGGGGAACGACTATGGCTACACCTTC; CDR3aa: CASTGNDYGYTF
len: 20; abundance: NA; v_gene: TRBV7-8; j_gene: TRBJ1-5; d_gene: TRBD1; CDR3nt: TGTGCCAGCAGCCCCAGACCGGGACAGGGGCACAGTTATAGCAATCAGCCCCAGCATTTT; CDR3aa: CASSPRPGQGHSYSNQPQHF
len: 14; abundance: NA; v_gene: TRBV14; j_gene: TRBJ2-5; d_gene: NA; CDR3nt: TGTGCCAGCAGCCAAGATCCCAGTAAAGAGACCCAGTACTTC; CDR3aa: CASSQDPSKETQYF
len: 17; abundance: NA; v_gene: TRBV3-1/TRBV3-2; j_gene: TRBJ2-1; d_gene: TRBD2; CDR3nt: TGTGCCAGCAGCCAAGATAGTGGTAGCGGGGCCTACAATGAGCAGTTCTTC; CDR3aa: CASSQDSGSGAYNEQFF
len: 17; abundance: NA; v_gene: TRBV11-2; j_gene: TRBJ1-1; d_gene: TRBD1; CDR3nt: TGTGCCAGCAGCTTAGATGGGACAGGGGGCTGGGTCACTGAAGCTTTCTTT; CDR3aa: CASSLDGTGGWVTEAFF
len: 13; abundance: NA; v_gene: TRBV12-3/TRBV12-4; j_gene: TRBJ2-7; d_gene: NA; CDR3nt: TGTGCCAGCAGAAAACAGGGACCCTACGAGCAGTACTTC; CDR3aa: CASRKQGPYEQYF
len: 14; abundance: NA; v_gene: TRBV7-2; j_gene: TRBJ2-7; d_gene: TRBD2; CDR3nt: TGTGCCAGCAGCTTGGGACTAGGTTCCTACGAGCAGTACTTC; CDR3aa: CASSLGLGSYEQYF
len: 14; abundance: once; v_gene: TRBV29-1; j_gene: TRBJ2-7; d_gene: NA; CDR3nt: TGCAGCGTTGAAGTACCCTCGAGCTCCTACGAGCAGTACTTC; CDR3aa: CSVEVPSSSYEQYF
len: 11; abundance: NA; v_gene: TRBV9; j_gene: TRBJ1-1; d_gene: TRBD1; CDR3nt: TGTGCCAGTACAGGGGGCGCGGGAGCTTTCTTT; CDR3aa: CASTGGAGAFF
len: 14; abundance: NA; v_gene: TRBV5-4; j_gene: TRBJ1-1; d_gene: NA; CDR3nt: TGTGCCAGCAGCTTACGTCGGGAGAACACTGAAGCTTTCTTT; CDR3aa: CASSLRRENTEAFF
len: 14; abundance: NA; v_gene: TRBV6-5; j_gene: TRBJ1-2; d_gene: TRBD1; CDR3nt: TGTGCCAGCAGCGCCCAGACAGGGTACTATGGCTACACCTTC; CDR3aa: CASSAQTGYYGYTF
len: 15; abundance: NA; v_gene: TRBV9; j_gene: TRBJ1-1; d_gene: TRBD1; CDR3nt: TGTGCCAGCAGCGTAGGACACCAGGGACAGGGGGAAGCTTTCTTT; CDR3aa: CASSVGHQGQGEAFF
len: 15; abundance: NA; v_gene: TRBV11-3; j_gene: TRBJ2-1; d_gene: TRBD2; CDR3nt: TGTGCCAGCAGCTTTAGCGGGAGGGCCTACAATGAGCAGTTCTTC; CDR3aa: CASSFSGRAYNEQFF
len: 16; abundance: NA; v_gene: TRBV5-5; j_gene: TRBJ1-5; d_gene: NA; CDR3nt: TGTGCCAGCAGCACCGGGGACACGAATCTCAATCAGCCCCAGCATTTT; CDR3aa: CASSTGDTNLNQPQHF
len: 15; abundance: few; v_gene: TRBV7-9; j_gene: TRBJ1-2; d_gene: NA; CDR3nt: TGTGCCAGCAGCCCGAACACGGGAGTGAACTATGGCTACACCTTC; CDR3aa: CASSPNTGVNYGYTF
len: 13; abundance: NA; v_gene: TRBV5-1; j_gene: TRBJ1-1; d_gene: NA; CDR3nt: TGCGCCAGCAGCTTTACAGCGAACACTGAAGCTTTCTTT; CDR3aa: CASSFTANTEAFF
len: 14; abundance: NA; v_gene: TRBV5-1; j_gene: TRBJ1-2; d_gene: NA; CDR3nt: TGCGCCAGCAGCTTGTGGGGGGAGGGCTATGGCTACACCTTC; CDR3aa: CASSLWGEGYGYTF
len: 15; abundance: NA; v_gene: TRBV27; j_gene: TRBJ2-7; d_gene: NA; CDR3nt: TGTGCCAGCAGCATATTGGGGGGGGCTCCCTACGAGCAGTACTTC; CDR3aa: CASSILGGAPYEQYF
len: 12; abundance: NA; v_gene: TRBV28; j_gene: TRBJ1-1; d_gene: NA; CDR3nt: TGTGCCAGCAGGCTGACAGGCTTTGAAGCTTTCTTT; CDR3aa: CASRLTGFEAFF
len: 17; abundance: NA; v_gene: TRBV7-9; j_gene: TRBJ2-1; d_gene: NA; CDR3nt: TGTGCCAGCAGCTTAGTGCCTAGCGAGAGCTCCTACAATGAGCAGTTCTTC; CDR3aa: CASSLVPSESSYNEQFF
len: 15; abundance: NA; v_gene: TRBV5-4; j_gene: TRBJ1-6; d_gene: TRBD1; CDR3nt: TGTGCCAGCAGCTTACAGGGGGCCTATAATTCACCCCTCCACTTT; CDR3aa: CASSLQGAYNSPLHF
len: 15; abundance: few; v_gene: TRBV29-1; j_gene: TRBJ2-7; d_gene: NA; CDR3nt: TGCAGCGTTGAGGAAGAGGGATCGGCCTCCTACGAGCAGTACTTC; CDR3aa: CSVEEEGSASYEQYF
len: 15; abundance: NA; v_gene: TRBV13; j_gene: TRBJ1-2; d_gene: NA; CDR3nt: TGTGCCAGCAGCTCTATACAGGGAGCTAACTATGGCTACACCTTC; CDR3aa: CASSSIQGANYGYTF
len: 15; abundance: NA; v_gene: TRBV19; j_gene: TRBJ2-7; d_gene: TRBD1; CDR3nt: TGTGCCAGTAGTATGGTGGGGACAGGGAAGCACGAGCAGTACTTC; CDR3aa: CASSMVGTGKHEQYF
len: 13; abundance: NA; v_gene: TRBV20-1; j_gene: TRBJ2-3; d_gene: NA; CDR3nt: TGCAGTGCTAGTAAGGTAGCAAGGGATACGCAGTATTTT; CDR3aa: CSASKVARDTQYF
len: 13; abundance: NA; v_gene: TRBV6-5; j_gene: TRBJ1-2; d_gene: NA; CDR3nt: TGTGCCAGCAGTCAATTTACAGGGACCGGCTACACCTTC; CDR3aa: CASSQFTGTGYTF
len: 13; abundance: few; v_gene: TRBV28; j_gene: TRBJ2-7; d_gene: NA; CDR3nt: TGTGCCAGCAGTTTAAGGCTAGCGTACGAGCAGTACTTC; CDR3aa: CASSLRLAYEQYF
len: 12; abundance: NA; v_gene: TRBV9; j_gene: TRBJ2-5; d_gene: NA; CDR3nt: TGTGCCAGCAGCGTAGCTTTCGGTACCCAGTACTTC; CDR3aa: CASSVAFGTQYF
len: 14; abundance: NA; v_gene: TRBV5-1; j_gene: TRBJ2-7; d_gene: TRBD2; CDR3nt: TGCGCCAGCAGCTTGGGACTAGCGGACTACGAGCAGTACTTC; CDR3aa: CASSLGLADYEQYF
len: 12; abundance: many; v_gene: TRBV27; j_gene: TRBJ2-7; d_gene: NA; CDR3nt: TGTGCCAGCAGTCCAAACTCCTACGAGCAGTACTTC; CDR3aa: CASSPNSYEQYF
len: 15; abundance: NA; v_gene: TRBV3-1/TRBV3-2; j_gene: TRBJ1-1; d_gene: NA; CDR3nt: TGTGCCAGCAGTCTCAGGGCTGCAGGGAACACTGAAGCTTTCTTT; CDR3aa: CASSLRAAGNTEAFF
len: 16; abundance: NA; v_gene: TRBV5-4; j_gene: TRBJ2-7; d_gene: NA; CDR3nt: TGTGCCAGCAGCTTGGGTTCTGTTCGCGCTTCCTACGAGCAGTACTTC; CDR3aa: CASSLGSVRASYEQYF